The 22 T cell receptor beta chains in this list originate from one sample, sequenced in a study of T-cell reconstitution after alpha-beta-depleted transplantation in children. It was with unique molecular identifiers that the TCRbeta library was prepared. A single record per CDR3 protein comes from TCRdb applying MiXCR to the PCR reads. The repertoire includes 670,000 or so distinct CDR3 sequences, around 13% of them detected once, and 0.79% sits in the top ten. The sequencing here drew on PBMCs, taken before TCRalphabeta/CD19-depleted stem cell transplant. The receptors come from a girl aged 2 to 9 with congenital amegakaryocytic thrombocytopenia, due to receive a stem cell transplant.

V gene TRBV7-9 combines with J gene TRBJ2-7, with 7 positions matching TRBD1. Germline loops: CDR1 SEHNR, CDR2 FQNEAQ (reference sequence). J was trimmed by 0 bases and V by 8 bases; bases with no gene match: 10. The CDR3 spans 15 residues. CDR3 nucleotide sequence: TGTGCCAGCCGCTCGTGGGGACAGTCCTCCTACGAGCAGTACTTC. Its translation is CASRSWGQSSYEQYF.

This clonotype was seen many times. The CDR3 sequence is CASSLDLTLGLQQYF. The CDR3 region has the DNA TGTGCCAGCAGCTTAGACTTGACCTTGGGCCTACAGCAGTACTTC. This chain links TRBV7-2 with TRBJ2-7, with unresolved D. From germline, CDR1 is SGHTA and CDR2 FQGNSA. The V and J ends lost 1 base and 8 bases respectively, with 18 bases between them. The length of the CDR3 is 15 residues. The whole variable domain, remainder taken from reference TRBV7-2 and TRBJ2-7, is GAGVSQSPSNKVTEKGKDVELRCDPISGHTALYWYRQSLGQGLEFLIYFQGNSAPDKSGLPSDRFSAERTGGSVSTLTIQRTQQEDSAVYLCASSLDLTLGLQQYFGPGTRLTVT.

This clonotype was detected ten times or more. The J gene is TRBJ1-4, the V gene TRBV28, with D maybe TRBD1 (6 bases). The length of the CDR3 is 13 residues. V lost 3 bases and J 7 bases, leaving 9 bases between the germline ends. CDR1 is MDHEN and CDR2 is SYDVKM in the germline V gene. CDR3 in DNA: TGTGCCAGCAGTTTTTTGGGGGCTGAAAAACTGTTTTTT. Translated, it gives CASSFLGAEKLFF.

The sample holds many counts of this clonotype. This chain uses TRBV10-3 with TRBJ1-1, with D perhaps TRBD1 (5 bases). The CDR3 sequence is 13 residues long. The V end lost 8 bases, the J end lost 3 bases, and 13 bases lay between the germline ends. The germline V gene has CDR1 ENHRY and CDR2 SYGVKD. The CDR3 protein is CAISRDQYTEAFF. The CDR3 nucleotides are TGTGCCATCTCCCGGGACCAATACACTGAAGCTTTCTTT.

This chain uses TRBV7-3 with TRBJ2-1; 8 nucleotides agree with TRBD2. The J segment lost 9 bases and the V segment lost 5 bases, leaving 9 bases of the junction unmatched. Germline-derived CDR1 and CDR2 are SGHTA and FQGTGA. This CDR3 contains 14 residues. In DNA, the CDR3 is TGTGCCAGCAGCCCGGGACTAGGGTTGATTGAGCAGTTCTTC. Translated, it gives CASSPGLGLIEQFF.

This chain links TRBV6-5 with TRBJ2-5; D gene unclear. This CDR3 spans 15 amino acids. Between the trimmed V and J ends, which lost 2 bases and 2 bases, there was a span of 12 bases. Germline V gene sequence: CDR1 MNHEY, CDR2 SVGAGI. The CDR3 region has the DNA TGTGCCAGCAGTTACGCTAGGCCACTACAAGAGACCCAGTACTTC. Its protein is CASSYARPLQETQYF.

The chain's CDR3 is CASSFAGQGANEQFF. The CDR3 nucleotides are TGTGCCAGCAGCTTTGCGGGACAGGGGGCGAATGAGCAGTTCTTC. The V gene is TRBV7-9, the J gene TRBJ2-1; TRBD1 agrees at 12 bases. V gave up 3 bases and J gave up 7 bases; unmatched junction bases: 4. The CDR3 contains 15 residues. Per the germline V gene, CDR1 is SEHNR and CDR2 is FQNEAQ (reference sequence).

This clonotype was found a few times. The V and J genes are TRBV12-3 or TRBV12-4 and TRBJ1-5, with TRBD1 as a possible D gene (5 bases). With 2 bases removed from V and 12 bases from J, the gap between germline ends came to 14 bases. This CDR3 has 13 amino acids. The CDR3 DNA reads TGTGCCAGCAGTTTAAGGACCCGAGGGGTCCAGCATTTT. It encodes CASSLRTRGVQHF.

This chain connects TRBV10-2 to TRBJ2-3; D assignment may be TRBD1 or TRBD2 (5 bases each). V dropped 6 bases and J dropped 4 bases, with 11 bases sitting between them. The V gene's germline CDR1 is WSHSY and CDR2 SAAADI. The CDR3 has 13 amino acids. The CDR3 reads CASSRRGADTQYF. Here the CDR3 DNA reads TGCGCCAGCAGCCGTAGAGGGGCAGATACGCAGTATTTT.

This clonotype was counted a few times. The chain carries TRBV5-1 and TRBJ2-7; the match to TRBD1 covers 7 bases. The length of the CDR3 is 14 residues. Germline values: CDR1 SGHRS, CDR2 YFSETQ. The junction had 9 bases not matched to a gene; V was cut back by 3 bases and J by 6 bases. CDR3 in DNA: TGCGCCAGCAGCTCCCGACAGGGTCTGGGCGAGCAGTACTTC. Protein product: CASSSRQGLGEQYF.

This clonotype was recorded a few times. The rearrangement uses TRBV9 and TRBJ2-7, with 14 bases aligning to TRBD2. Looked up from germline, CDR1 is SGDLS and CDR2 is YYNGEE. The CDR3 length is 16 residues. The V and J ends lost 4 bases and 3 bases, in that order; junction bases with no gene match: 6. The CDR3 nucleotides are TGTGCCAGCAGCCCGGGACTAGCGGGAGATGGCTACGAGCAGTACTTC. Its protein product is CASSPGLAGDGYEQYF.

This clonotype came up many times. The V gene is TRBV5-6, the J gene TRBJ2-3; D perhaps matches TRBD1 (6 bases). The ends were cut back, 2 bases at V and 0 bases at J, with 16 bases in the middle. Germline CDR1 is SGHDT and CDR2 is YYEEEE. The CDR3 runs 17 residues. The CDR3 reads CASSFTTGQPSTDTQYF. As DNA, the CDR3 is TGTGCCAGCAGCTTCACCACCGGACAGCCTAGCACAGATACGCAGTATTTT. The full variable domain, in which reference TRBV5-6 and TRBJ2-3 provide the parts outside the CDR3, is DAGVTQSPTHLIKTRGQQVTLRCSPKSGHDTVSWYQQALGQGPQFIFQYYEEEERQRGNFPDRFSGHQFPNYSSELNVNALLLGDSALYLCASSFTTGQPSTDTQYFGPGTRLTVL.

The chain is built from TRBV29-1 and TRBJ2-2; TRBD2 matches at 9 bases. CDR3 size: 15 residues. The germline gives CDR1 SQVTM, CDR2 ANQGSEA. V shed 4 bases and J 5 bases; nucleotides not matched to a gene: 8. The CDR3 protein is CSVGLAGDVTGELFF. CDR3 bases: TGCAGCGTTGGGTTAGCGGGAGATGTTACCGGGGAGCTGTTTTTT.

This clonotype was counted a few times. The chain employs TRBV27 and TRBJ2-1; 13 nucleotides align to TRBD2. Germline V gene data show CDR1 as MNHEY and CDR2 as SMNVEV (reference sequence). With V trimmed by 7 bases and J by 9 bases, 9 bases remained unmatched. This CDR3 region has 15 residues. The CDR3 protein is CASKLAGGPGGEQFF. The CDR3 DNA sequence: TGTGCCAGCAAACTAGCGGGAGGGCCGGGAGGTGAGCAGTTCTTC.

CDR3 sequence (DNA): TGCAGTGCTAGTGGTGGGGGTGCGGGAGGTTGGGCAGATACGCAGTATTTT. Translated, it gives CSASGGGAGGWADTQYF. The chain recombines TRBV20-1 with TRBJ2-3, with 8 bases lining up with TRBD2. The CDR3 totals 17 residues. Germline V gene data show CDR1 as DFQATT and CDR2 as SNEGSKA (reference sequence). V shed 3 bases, J shed 4 bases, and the junction held 15 bases outside the gene matches.

This clonotype was seen a handful of times. This sequence joins TRBV20-1 and TRBJ2-7, with D maybe TRBD2 (6 bases). The CDR3 is 14 amino acids. Germline CDR1 is DFQATT and CDR2 is SNEGSKA (reference sequence). Trimming left V 6 bases short and J 0 bases short, with 15 bases between. The CDR3, as DNA: TGCAGTGCGCGGGACGATCTGGGCTCCTACGAGCAGTACTTC. Protein sequence: CSARDDLGSYEQYF.

This clonotype was observed a handful of times. The chain joins TRBV27 to TRBJ2-7, with D unclear. Germline values: CDR1 MNHEY, CDR2 SMNVEV (reference sequence). Trimming took off 6 bases at V and 7 bases at J, with 25 bases between the two ends. The CDR3 contains 16 residues. This CDR3 reads CASSPGFARPMDEQYF. As DNA, the CDR3 is TGTGCCAGCAGCCCGGGCTTCGCGAGGCCGATGGATGAGCAGTACTTC.

This clonotype appeared a few times. The chain is built from TRBV27 and TRBJ2-3, with unresolved D. The CDR3 spans 16 residues. The germline CDR1 and CDR2 sequences are MNHEY and SMNVEV (reference sequence). V was cut by 8 bases and J by 2 bases, with 20 bases left in between. The CDR3 region has the DNA TGTGCCAGCCGGGCCAATGAACCGACCGTCACAGATACGCAGTATTTT. It specifies CASRANEPTVTDTQYF.

The chain employs TRBV12-3 or TRBV12-4 and TRBJ1-6; no clear D gene. This CDR3 comprises 13 residues. Trimming removed 10 bases from V and 6 bases from J, with 13 bases in between. Here the CDR3 reads CATRRAANSPLHF. CDR3 sequence (DNA): TGTGCCACTCGCCGGGCCGCTAATTCACCCCTCCACTTT.

At least ten counts were recorded for this clonotype. The J gene is TRBJ2-7, the V gene TRBV20-1; 9 bases match TRBD1. CDR3 length equals 15 residues. V lost 3 bases to trimming and J lost 4 bases; unmatched junction nucleotides: 10. Germline V CDR1 and CDR2: DFQATT, SNEGSKA (reference sequence). CDR3 region: CSASNNRDRAYEQYF. In DNA, the CDR3 is TGCAGTGCTAGCAACAACCGGGACAGGGCTTACGAGCAGTACTTC.

This clonotype was seen repeatedly, ten times or more. This rearrangement joins TRBV6-1 to TRBJ2-7, with 8 bases fitting TRBD2. This CDR3 comprises 15 residues. Germline V CDR1 and CDR2: MNHNS, SASEGT. V lost 4 bases to trimming and J lost 3 bases; unmatched junction nucleotides: 8. CDR3 sequence reads: CASSGLAGQNYEQYF. The DNA of the CDR3 is TGTGCCAGCAGTGGGCTAGCGGGCCAAAACTACGAGCAGTACTTC.

This clonotype was detected a few times. The V and J genes are TRBV30 and TRBJ1-5, with D hard to call. The germline V gene encodes CDR1 GTSNPN and CDR2 SVGIG (reference sequence). This CDR3 has 13 residues. V was clipped by 4 bases and J by 3 bases, with 10 bases between them. As DNA, the CDR3 is TGTGCCTGGAATAGCGGGGACAATCAGCCCCAGCATTTT. Translating it yields CAWNSGDNQPQHF.